A selection of T cell receptor beta chains follows, all from one sample in a study of T-cell memory formation after mild COVID-19. TCRdb re-called the 5' RACE reads through MiXCR, storing one row per CDR3 protein. The sample records over 250,000 distinct CDR3 sequences, about 16% being singletons. The sequenced sample was PBMCs or a T cell subset sorted from them (not recorded which). All receptors derive from a man between 18 and 29 years old who had mild COVID-19 (a few samples of this study predate the infection). Cell type and time point are not known. Each CDR3 is given with its conserved first and last residue. D genes are given only for firm matches. Some rows have no size entry. The others give once, few or many, or a class for an expanded clone.

clone size,D gene,J gene,V gene,CDR3 protein,CDR3 DNA
-,-,TRBJ2-5,TRBV19,CASADAAQETQYF,TGTGCCAGCGCAGATGCGGCCCAAGAGACCCAGTACTTC
-,TRBD2,TRBJ2-1,TRBV7-8,CASSAVAGADNEQFF,TGTGCCAGCAGCGCAGTAGCGGGGGCCGACAATGAGCAGTTCTTC
-,-,TRBJ2-5,TRBV2,CASPRGSGETQYF,TGTGCCAGCCCCCGGGGCAGTGGGGAGACCCAGTACTTC
-,-,TRBJ1-3,TRBV5-1,CASSLGYRDLTGNTIYF,TGCGCCAGCAGCTTAGGATACAGGGACTTGACTGGAAACACCATATATTTT
-,-,TRBJ1-4,TRBV3-1,CASSQTLANEKLFF,TGTGCCAGCAGCCAGACTTTGGCTAATGAAAAACTGTTTTTT
few,-,TRBJ1-2,TRBV7-2,CASSLQGHYGYTF,TGTGCCAGCAGCTTGCAGGGTCACTATGGCTACACCTTC
-,-,TRBJ2-3,TRBV7-3,CASTPTGGDTQYF,TGTGCCAGCACACCTACTGGAGGTGATACGCAGTATTTT
few,-,TRBJ1-5,TRBV27,CASSPISGKPQHF,TGTGCCAGCAGTCCAATCTCTGGGAAGCCCCAGCATTTT
few,-,TRBJ2-3,TRBV28,CASSPYRRSTDTQYF,TGTGCCAGCAGTCCCTACAGGCGGAGCACAGATACGCAGTATTTT
few,-,TRBJ2-1,TRBV5-6,CASSPGISYNEQFF,TGTGCCAGCAGCCCCGGGATCTCCTACAATGAGCAGTTCTTC
few,-,TRBJ2-7,TRBV4-3,CASSQDDGFSLEQYF,TGCGCCAGCAGCCAAGATGACGGCTTTTCCCTCGAGCAGTACTTC
-,TRBD1,TRBJ1-4,TRBV7-6,CASSSLSGRGRSNEKLFF,TGTGCCAGCAGCTCCCTTTCGGGCAGGGGGCGATCTAATGAAAAACTGTTTTTT
many,-,TRBJ1-4,TRBV10-2,CASSAVGGRGGEKLFF,TGCGCCAGCAGTGCGGTAGGAGGGCGAGGAGGGGAAAAACTGTTTTTT
many,TRBD2,TRBJ2-1,TRBV4-1,CASSRRLAGVNDNEQFF,TGCGCCAGCAGCCGTCGACTAGCGGGGGTGAACGACAATGAGCAGTTCTTC
-,-,TRBJ2-1,TRBV12-3/TRBV12-4,CASSFGGWSNEQFF,TGTGCCAGCAGTTTCGGGGGATGGAGTAATGAGCAGTTCTTC
-,-,TRBJ1-3,TRBV9,CASSVGRFGNTIYF,TGTGCCAGCAGCGTAGGAAGGTTCGGAAACACCATATATTTT
-,-,TRBJ2-1,TRBV12-3/TRBV12-4,CASSPPGFDEQFF,TGTGCCAGCAGTCCCCCGGGCTTCGATGAGCAGTTCTTC
few,TRBD2,TRBJ2-5,TRBV5-1,CASGDQGLAVRETQYF,TGCGCCAGCGGCGATCAGGGACTAGCGGTCCGGGAGACCCAGTACTTC
-,-,TRBJ2-3,TRBV6-6,CASTPLGAGTDTQYF,TGTGCCAGCACTCCTCTCGGGGCCGGCACAGATACGCAGTATTTT
-,-,TRBJ1-3,TRBV29-1,CSVVGLEDLSGNTIYF,TGCAGCGTTGTCGGCCTAGAGGACCTCTCTGGAAACACCATATATTTT
-,-,TRBJ1-1,TRBV7-2,CASSTLGGNTEAFF,TGTGCCAGCAGTACCCTAGGCGGAAACACTGAAGCTTTCTTT
-,TRBD1,TRBJ1-5,TRBV12-3/TRBV12-4,CASSLEDRVSNQPQHF,TGTGCCAGCAGTTTAGAGGACAGGGTAAGCAATCAGCCCCAGCATTTT
few,-,TRBJ2-5,TRBV7-9,CASSLNGGYRETQYF,TGTGCCAGCAGCTTGAATGGCGGTTACAGGGAGACCCAGTACTTC
-,-,TRBJ2-1,TRBV2,CASSESRGQFF,TGTGCCAGCAGTGAATCGCGGGGGCAGTTCTTC
few,TRBD2,TRBJ2-2,TRBV10-3,CAISERGGSTGELFF,TGTGCCATCAGTGAGCGGGGGGGCTCCACCGGGGAGCTGTTTTTT
few,-,TRBJ1-2,TRBV10-3,CAISESIPWDGYTF,TGTGCCATCAGTGAGTCGATACCCTGGGATGGCTACACCTTC
-,-,TRBJ1-1,TRBV7-3,CASSQGRGGRNTEAFF,TGTGCCAGCAGCCAAGGGCGGGGGGGTCGGAACACTGAAGCTTTCTTT
few,TRBD2,TRBJ2-2,TRBV12-3/TRBV12-4,CASSFPSGGPQNTGELFF,TGTGCCAGCAGTTTCCCTAGCGGGGGCCCTCAAAACACCGGGGAGCTGTTTTTT
-,-,TRBJ2-3,TRBV7-2,CASSYTQVDTQYF,TGTGCCAGCAGCTATACCCAGGTGGATACGCAGTATTTT
few,TRBD2,TRBJ2-1,TRBV7-2,CASSSTSGAKGDEQFF,TGTGCCAGCAGCTCCACTAGCGGGGCAAAGGGGGATGAGCAGTTCTTC
-,-,TRBJ1-4,TRBV4-3,CASSQEDREGNEKLFF,TGCGCCAGCAGCCAAGAAGACCGCGAAGGGAATGAAAAACTGTTTTTT
few,-,TRBJ1-1,TRBV15,CATSRDRASEAFF,TGTGCCACCAGCAGAGATAGGGCCTCTGAAGCTTTCTTT
-,TRBD2,TRBJ2-1,TRBV5-6,CASSERTSGGVEQFF,TGTGCCAGCAGCGAACGGACTAGCGGGGGAGTCGAGCAGTTCTTC
many,TRBD2,TRBJ2-5,TRBV7-2,CASSLGGASGAPRETQYF,TGTGCCAGCAGCTTAGGCGGTGCTAGCGGGGCCCCTCGGGAGACCCAGTACTTC
few,-,TRBJ2-3,TRBV4-1,CASSQLNWGDTQYF,TGCGCCAGCAGCCAGCTAAACTGGGGGGATACGCAGTATTTT
-,-,TRBJ2-2,TRBV7-2,CASSLLGELFF,TGTGCCAGCAGCTTGCTCGGGGAGCTGTTTTTT
-,-,TRBJ2-5,TRBV6-5,CASTRTVGETQYF,TGTGCCAGCACCCGGACAGTCGGAGAGACCCAGTACTTC
-,-,TRBJ1-2,TRBV20-1,CSASRANYGYTF,TGCAGTGCTAGCCGAGCTAACTATGGCTACACCTTC
many,TRBD1,TRBJ2-7,TRBV5-1,CASSSFGQEADEQYF,TGCGCCAGCAGCTCATTCGGACAGGAGGCCGACGAGCAGTACTTC
few,-,TRBJ2-7,TRBV5-5,CASSLAVTTSSYEQYF,TGTGCCAGCAGCTTGGCCGTCACGACATCTTCCTACGAGCAGTACTTC
-,-,TRBJ1-5,TRBV4-3,CASSQDGRSNQPQHF,TGCGCCAGCAGCCAAGATGGTCGGAGCAATCAGCCCCAGCATTTT
-,-,TRBJ1-1,TRBV6-2/TRBV6-3,CASRKRLTYTEAFF,TGTGCCAGCAGGAAAAGGTTGACCTACACTGAAGCTTTCTTT
many,-,TRBJ2-5,TRBV5-1,CASSLVQAGQETQYF,TGCGCCAGCAGCTTGGTTCAGGCAGGCCAAGAGACCCAGTACTTC
-,-,TRBJ1-1,TRBV3-1,CASSQDHQGEAFF,TGTGCCAGCAGCCAAGATCACCAGGGAGAAGCTTTCTTT
few,-,TRBJ1-1,TRBV7-9,CASSPQLGDVAEAFF,TGTGCCAGCAGCCCCCAGCTTGGGGACGTGGCTGAAGCTTTCTTT
few,TRBD1,TRBJ1-2,TRBV5-1,CASSLSWDSGYTF,TGCGCCAGCAGCTTGTCCTGGGACAGTGGCTACACCTTC
-,-,TRBJ2-7,TRBV6-5,CASSYSRGDYEQYF,TGTGCCAGCAGTTACTCGCGAGGCGACTACGAGCAGTACTTC
-,-,TRBJ2-6,TRBV7-9,CASSFDRSSSGANVLTF,TGTGCCAGCAGCTTTGACAGGTCCTCCTCTGGGGCCAACGTCCTGACTTTC
few,-,TRBJ1-5,TRBV20-1,CSARDVQGNQPQHF,TGCAGTGCTAGAGATGTACAGGGCAATCAGCCCCAGCATTTT
-,-,TRBJ1-1,TRBV5-8,CASRKAAGEAFF,TGTGCCAGCAGAAAGGCTGCGGGTGAAGCTTTCTTT
-,-,TRBJ1-6,TRBV12-3/TRBV12-4,CASSLSDVTPLHF,TGTGCCAGCAGCCTGTCGGATGTTACACCCCTCCACTTT
few,-,TRBJ2-5,TRBV4-3,CASSQEERGRETQYF,TGCGCCAGCAGCCAAGAAGAGCGTGGGCGGGAGACCCAGTACTTC
-,TRBD2,TRBJ2-2,TRBV5-1,CASSPSGGAGTGELFF,TGCGCCAGCAGCCCTAGCGGGGGGGCCGGCACCGGGGAGCTGTTTTTT
-,-,TRBJ2-7,TRBV20-1,CSAAQPGYEQYF,TGCAGTGCAGCCCAGCCGGGCTACGAGCAGTACTTC
-,-,TRBJ2-7,TRBV18,CASSPAPSTEAQTYEQYF,TGTGCCAGCTCACCCGCGCCGTCGACAGAAGCGCAAACCTACGAGCAGTACTTC
few,-,TRBJ2-7,TRBV20-1,CSARDFGQKYEQYF,TGCAGTGCTAGAGATTTTGGACAGAAATACGAGCAGTACTTC
-,TRBD2,TRBJ2-1,TRBV9,CASSVASGSYSYNEQFF,TGTGCCAGCAGCGTAGCTAGCGGCTCGTACTCCTACAATGAGCAGTTCTTC